This T cell receptor (beta chain) was identified during a study of response to subunit inactivated influenza vaccine. Regarding the study as a whole: Authors suggested that a seasonal influenza vaccination recruits few new T cells each time.

The CDR3 sequence is 15 residues long. Trimming removed 3 bases from V and 2 bases from J, with 12 bases in between. TCRdb used MiXCR to reprocess the RT-PCR reads, holding one entry per CDR3 protein. The data hold 550,000 to 800,000 distinct CDR3 sequences, with approximately 15% observed a single time. Remarks on this clonotype: What it binds is unknown.

The sequences come from PBMCs from blood, collected roughly 15 days before vaccination. V and J are TRBV12-3 or TRBV12-4 and TRBJ2-3; D not certain. This sequence originates from a man aged 50 to 59 who received an inactivated influenza vaccine. The DNA for the CDR3 is TGTGCCAGCAGTTTCATAGCAGGATACACAGATACGCAGTATTTT. It yields the protein CASSFIAGYTDTQYF.